This T cell receptor (beta chain) is drawn from a study of T cells in Graves' hyperthyroidism and ophthalmopathy. Across the whole study: Peripheral blood was taken when the disease was first diagnosed, before any treatment began. Study-wide points: Most thyroid-expanded clonotypes above 0.001 were also found in blood. Using 13 V-J features, a model discriminated ophthalmopathy from stable hyperthyroidism.

The CDR3 runs to 14 residues. Germline V gene data show CDR1 as LGHDT and CDR2 as YNNKEL (reference sequence). Deletions cut 4 bases from V and 1 base from J, with 10 bases between. This clonotype occurred a few times. Its antigen remains unknown. Researchers took RNA transcripts and amplified the TCR beta CDR3 regions from them. Primed by the HTBI set, a first-round RT-PCR was run on the TCR CDR3. Via MiXCR, TCRdb re-called the multiplex PCR reads, giving one row per CDR3 protein. This sample has around 800,000 distinct CDR3 sequences, with around 39% found just once. The material sequenced was blood. J is TRBJ1-1 and V is TRBV3-1; D is ambiguous. This TCR was sampled from a man aged 18 to 29 with Graves' hyperthyroidism. CDR3 sequence (DNA): TGTGCCAGCAGCCTGAGACCGCCGAACACTGAAGCTTTCTTT. This gives the protein CASSLRPPNTEAFF.